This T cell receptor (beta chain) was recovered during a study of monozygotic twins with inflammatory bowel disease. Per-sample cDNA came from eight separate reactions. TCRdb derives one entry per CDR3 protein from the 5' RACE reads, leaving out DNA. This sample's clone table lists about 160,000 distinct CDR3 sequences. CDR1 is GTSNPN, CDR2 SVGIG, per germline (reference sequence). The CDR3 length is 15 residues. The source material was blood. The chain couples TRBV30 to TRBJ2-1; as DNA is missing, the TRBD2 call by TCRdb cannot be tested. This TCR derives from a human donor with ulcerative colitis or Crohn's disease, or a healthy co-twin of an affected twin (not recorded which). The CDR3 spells CAWGTSGGSYNEQFF.